The table lists the clone carrying this T cell receptor (beta chain) with a few counts. Its antigen is as yet unknown. TCRdb's copy holds only in-frame clones and misses some; the assay was immunoSEQ multiplex PCR. The sample gives 40,000 to 60,000 clones, 84% of which show up once; more than 3% is in the top ten. The data stem from a study of PD-L1 blockade in urothelial cancer. The wider study: About 85% of the 29 patients were men with bladder-origin urothelial cancer.

CDR1 and CDR2 from the germline V gene are LGHNA and YSLEER. The germline V and J ends were trimmed by 2 bases and 8 bases, with 18 bases remaining between them. This CDR3 comprises 15 residues. Described time point: pretreatment peripheral blood. Patients had locally advanced or metastatic urothelial carcinoma. Regarding the study as a whole: Below-median pretreatment blood TCR clonality was associated with improved progression-free and overall survival.

The receptor was isolated from a man between 65 and 85 years old with urothelial cancer. The sequences come from PBMCs, collected around atezolizumab (anti-PD-L1) treatment. The gene calls are TRBV4-3 and TRBJ1-2; D perhaps matches TRBD1 (6 bases). The CDR3 DNA sequence: TGCGCCAGCAGCCAAATATCAGGGGCCGCATACGGCTACACCTTC. Translating gives CASSQISGAAYGYTF.